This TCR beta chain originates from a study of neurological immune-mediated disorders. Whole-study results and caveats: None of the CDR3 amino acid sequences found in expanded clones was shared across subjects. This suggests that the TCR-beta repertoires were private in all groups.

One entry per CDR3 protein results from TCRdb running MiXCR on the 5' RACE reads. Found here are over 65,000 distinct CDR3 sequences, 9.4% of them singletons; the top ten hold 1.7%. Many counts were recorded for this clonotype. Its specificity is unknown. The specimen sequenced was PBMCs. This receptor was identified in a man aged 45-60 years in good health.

CDR3: CSASGKTQYF. CDR3 nucleotides: TGCAGTGCTTCGGGAAAGACCCAGTACTTC. This rearrangement joins TRBV20-1 to TRBJ2-5, with D tentatively TRBD2 (5 bases). CDR1 is DFQATT and CDR2 is SNEGSKA in the germline V gene (reference sequence). This CDR3 contains 10 residues. Trimming removed 5 bases at V and 6 bases at J, with 7 bases between.